One TCR beta chain is described in this entry. The data are from a study of shared clonotypes between healthy human individuals. Libraries were prepared by immunoSEQ multiplex PCR; TCRdb keeps only in-frame clonotypes and omits some of them. The table lists fewer than 3 million clones, around 93% of them singletons. Germline-derived CDR1 and CDR2 are SGHAT and FQNNGV. The CDR3 extends over 15 amino acids. V trimming: 0 bases; J trimming: 4 bases; junction bases outside the gene matches: 2. The chain is built from TRBV11-2 and TRBJ2-1, with 8 bases lining up with TRBD1. Sequencing was performed on naive CD4+ T cells from PBMCs. Sample subset: CD45RA+ positively selected. This sequence originates from a man younger than 35 in good health. Some clones in this sample may be carry-over from other donors' samples. The CDR3 nucleotides read TGTGCCAGCAGCTTAGATAACAGGGGGTACAATGAGCAGTTCTTC. Protein product: CASSLDNRGYNEQFF. The full variable domain, rest sourced from reference TRBV11-2 and TRBJ2-1, is EAGVAQSPRYKIIEKRQSVAFWCNPISGHATLYWYQQILGQGPKLLIQFQNNGVVDDSQLPKDRFSAERLKGVDSTLKIQPAKLEDSAVYLCASSLDNRGYNEQFFGPGTRLTVL.